Below are 4 T cell receptor beta chains sequenced from a single sample in a study of T cells expressing NK-cell markers. TCRdb processed the 5' RACE reads again and assigns one entry to each CDR3 protein, with no DNA. The sample data list around 470,000 distinct CDR3 sequences. Sequencing was performed on blood T cells: a sorted CD56 or NKG2C T cell subset, CD4+ or CD8+ T cells, or bulk PBMC T cells (not recorded which). The receptors were sampled from a woman between 50 and 59 years old in good health.

This chain joins TRBV7-9 and TRBJ2-1; no DNA is available, so the TRBD1 call from TCRdb remains unchecked. Per germline, CDR1 SEHNR and CDR2 FQNEAQ (reference sequence). CDR3 length: 15 amino acids. The CDR3 loop is CASSSSGTGLHEQFF.

The chain employs TRBV20-1 and TRBJ2-5; the D call from TCRdb, TRBD1, cannot be confirmed without DNA. Germline CDR1 and CDR2: DFQATT and SNEGSKA (reference sequence). CDR3 size: 15 residues. The CDR3 region is CSAVPLGGVQETQYF.

The gene calls are TRBV5-6 and TRBJ2-7; the TCRdb D gene call, TRBD2, has no DNA to confirm it. The CDR3 runs 15 residues. CDR1 and CDR2 (germline): SGHDT, YYEEEE. The CDR3 sequence: CASSFRRAGPYEQYF.

The rearrangement uses TRBV5-1 and TRBJ2-1; TCRdb's D gene call, TRBD1, goes unchecked for lack of DNA. The CDR3 runs to 15 residues. Germline CDR1 reads SGHRS; CDR2 reads YFSETQ. CDR3 sequence: CASSTGGQSNNEQFF.